Listed below are T cell receptor beta chains from one sample, sequenced in a study of blood T cell repertoires in COVID-19. TCRdb keeps only in-frame clones here, not all; method: immunoSEQ multiplex PCR. This repertoire shows around 290,000 clones, roughly 92% found once; its top ten account for roughly 2.3%. What was sequenced was peripheral blood. These TCRs come from a woman aged 25 to 39 with COVID-19, enrolled during active disease. Both conserved end residues are part of each CDR3. The order of the fields is V gene, J gene, clone size, D gene, CDR3 DNA, CDR3 protein. The D gene is left open where the match is weak. Not every row has a clone size; where given, it reads once, few, many or a size class.

>TRBV2|TRBJ1-5|.|.
TGTGCCAGCAGTGGGTTCAGATTTAGCAATCAGCCCCAGCATTTT
CASSGFRFSNQPQHF
>TRBV27|TRBJ2-2|.|.
TGTGCCAGCAGCAGACTGGCACCGGGGGAGCTGTTTTTT
CASSRLAPGELFF
>TRBV7-6|TRBJ2-2|once|.
TGTGCCAGCAGCCCGACGGGGAAGGGAACCGGGGAGCTGTTTTTT
CASSPTGKGTGELFF
>TRBV7-3|TRBJ2-1|.|.
TGTGCCAGCAGCTTAACGTCGGGCGGGACTGAGCAGTTCTTC
CASSLTSGGTEQFF
>TRBV28|TRBJ1-5|.|.
TGTGCCAGCAGTTTTAGTAGAGGGAGTCAGCCCCAGCATTTT
CASSFSRGSQPQHF
>TRBV6-5|TRBJ1-5|.|TRBD1
TGTGCCAGCGGACAGGGCTGGCGGCAGCCCCAGCATTTT
CASGQGWRQPQHF
>TRBV5-1|TRBJ2-5|.|TRBD1
TGCGCCAGCAGCTCAGCCGGGACAGTCCAAGAGACCCAGTACTTC
CASSSAGTVQETQYF
>TRBV24-1|TRBJ2-5|.|.
TGTGCCACCAGTGATCCCCCGGCGGGAGAGACCCAGTACTTC
CATSDPPAGETQYF
>TRBV19|TRBJ2-7|.|TRBD1
TGTGCCAGTAGTATTGGGACAGGGGGCATCAACGAGCAGTACTTC
CASSIGTGGINEQYF
>TRBV7-8|TRBJ1-1|.|.
TGTGCCAGCAGCCCCCTTAGGTGGAGGAACACTGAAGCTTTCTTT
CASSPLRWRNTEAFF
>TRBV10-3|TRBJ2-7|.|TRBD2
TGTGCCATCAGTGAGACTAGCGATACCTACGAGCAGTACTTC
CAISETSDTYEQYF
>TRBV12-3/TRBV12-4|TRBJ2-1|once|.
TGTGCCAGCAGTTTAATAAATGAGCAGTTCTTC
CASSLINEQFF
>TRBV6-5|TRBJ2-5|.|.
TGTGCCAGCAGTTACGGTATTGCGGAGACCCAGTACTTC
CASSYGIAETQYF
>TRBV11-2|TRBJ2-7|.|.
TGTGCCAGCAGCTCTGGACAAGGGCCGACCTACGAGCAGTACTTC
CASSSGQGPTYEQYF
>TRBV30|TRBJ1-4|.|.
TGTGCCTGGAGTGTTTTGCGCCCTAATGAAAAACTGTTTTTT
CAWSVLRPNEKLFF
>TRBV5-1|TRBJ1-2|.|TRBD1
TGCGCCAGCAGCTGGACAGGGGAGAGCGATGGCTACACCTTC
CASSWTGESDGYTF
>TRBV27|TRBJ1-1|.|.
TGTGCCAGCAGTTTTGAAGGGGGTAGGACTGAAGCTTTCTTT
CASSFEGGRTEAFF
>TRBV27|TRBJ2-5|.|.
TGTGCCAGCAGTTTCCGTTACCAGGGGGAGACCCAGTACTTC
CASSFRYQGETQYF
>TRBV6-5|TRBJ1-2|.|TRBD1
TGTGCCAGCAGTCCAGGACAGGGACTTTATGGCTACACCTTC
CASSPGQGLYGYTF
>TRBV5-1|TRBJ1-2|.|TRBD1
TGCGCCAGCAGCTTGGACGGTGGACAGGCCCCAGACTTC
CASSLDGGQAPDF
>TRBV3-1/TRBV3-2|TRBJ1-1|.|.
TGTGCCAGCGGGAGGGCGACGAACACTGAAGCTTTCTTT
CASGRATNTEAFF
>TRBV19|TRBJ2-7|.|TRBD2
TGTGCCAGTAGTATAGTAGCGGGAGGGCCTTCGGGCTCCTACGAGCAGTACTTC
CASSIVAGGPSGSYEQYF
>TRBV11-2|TRBJ2-7|.|TRBD1
TGTGCCAGCAGCTCCTGGACAGGGGGATCCTACGAGCAGTACTTC
CASSSWTGGSYEQYF
>TRBV10-3|TRBJ1-5|.|.
TGTGCCATCAGTGAGTCGGGAGGGAGCAATCAGCCCCAGCATTTT
CAISESGGSNQPQHF
>TRBV30|TRBJ1-3|.|TRBD1
TGTGCCTGGAGTGTCCCAGGGGGGCTTGTAGGAAACACCATATATTTT
CAWSVPGGLVGNTIYF
>TRBV5-8|TRBJ2-3|.|TRBD2
TGTGCCAGCAGCAACAAGCGGGAGAGGATCGCAGATACGCAGTATTTT
CASSNKRERIADTQYF
>TRBV3-1/TRBV3-2|TRBJ2-3|.|TRBD2
TGTGCCAGCAGCCCCTATATAGGACTAGCGGGAGATGGCCCAGATACGCAGTATTTT
CASSPYIGLAGDGPDTQYF
>TRBV5-4|TRBJ1-4|.|.
TGTGCCAGCAGCCAAGGGGGGGCCACTAATGAAAAACTGTTTTTT
CASSQGGATNEKLFF
>TRBV19|TRBJ1-2|.|.
TGTGCCAGTAGTATAGGTGACTCCTACTATGGCTACACCTTC
CASSIGDSYYGYTF